This entry concerns a single T cell receptor (beta chain). The antigen is unknown. The record originates from a study of CD8+ T cells in alopecia areata. Turning to the study itself: The drug, tofacitinib, lasted 6 to 18 months, followed by 6 months off drug. Among treated patients, severity was scored by affected scalp area percentage.

Study-level findings and limits: Researchers say the link of baseline CD8+ expansion to response remains uncertain, with one nonresponder. Under tofacitinib, fewer expanded CD8+ clones appeared among the top 100 scalp clones.

As the sequencing template, cDNA was produced by extracting RNA and reverse transcribing it. This table comes from immunoSEQ multiplex PCR, and its TCRdb copy is limited to in-frame clones, with some not included. The table includes nearly 95,000 clones, just over 70% detected once. The germline CDR1 and CDR2 sequences are SNHLY and FYNNEI. The CDR3 spans 18 residues. V shed 10 bases and J 2 bases; nucleotides not matched to a gene: 23. Specified treatment: oral pan-JAK inhibitor, 5-10 mg twice daily. The sample was CD8+ T cells sorted from blood, taken around week 42, from a patient treated with tofacitinib. The gene calls are TRBV2 and TRBJ2-7; 7 positions match TRBD2. This clonotype was obtained from a human donor with alopecia areata. This chain's CDR3 is CATLDDNLAAAATYEQYF. The CDR3 nucleotides read TGTGCCACCCTGGATGACAATCTAGCGGCGGCAGCAACCTACGAGCAGTACTTC.